This T cell receptor (beta chain) was found in a study of blood T cell repertoires in COVID-19. About the study: The study drew acute and convalescent COVID-19 samples from the United States, Italy and Spain. T cells, B-cell-depleted T cells, or PBMCs provided the cDNA or gDNA that served as material.

Ages ranged from roughly 18 to 100 years, with residence in some 25 US areas. Categorization into cohorts depended on clinical history that participants reported. Sequenced by immunoSEQ multiplex PCR; TCRdb stores in-frame clones only, minus some. The sample yields about 200,000 clones, more than 75% seen once. The CDR3 extends over 16 amino acids. The germline V gene has CDR1 LNHNV and CDR2 YYDKDF (reference sequence). The V gene end was trimmed by 3 bases and the J gene end by 2 bases; junction bases not matched to a gene: 7. Input material: PBMCs or T cells enriched from blood (not recorded which). The clonotype comes from a man in his forties with acute COVID-19. The rearrangement uses TRBV15 and TRBJ2-7; TRBD1 agrees at 10 bases. CDR3 region: CATSRWGQGPPYEQYF. Here the CDR3 DNA reads TGTGCCACCAGCAGGTGGGGACAGGGGCCTCCCTACGAGCAGTACTTC.